The 17 T cell receptor beta chains presented below share a single source sample, sequenced in a study of blood T cells in healthy people across ages. A second about 6 to 12 cycle PCR used barcoded and J-beta primers. TCRdb re-derived calls from the 5' RACE reads in MiXCR, one entry per CDR3 protein. The sample yields about 1.4 million distinct CDR3 sequences, almost 60% seen once. Input material: blood. The receptors derive from a man aged 18 to 30 in good health.

The rearrangement uses TRBV2 and TRBJ2-7; tentatively, D is TRBD2 (5 bases). Judging by the DNA end, TRBJ2-5 fits better; the J call may be wrong. The CDR3 runs to 14 residues. Germline V gene data show CDR1 as SNHLY and CDR2 as FYNNEI. CDR3 DNA sequence: TGTGCCAGCAGTGAAGGGCTAGCAGAAGAGACCCAGTACTTC. Its translation is CASSEGLAEETQYF.

This sequence joins TRBV6-1 and TRBJ1-4; no firm D call. Trimming stripped 8 bases from V and 14 bases from J, with 33 bases between. The CDR3 is made up of 17 amino acids. The germline V gene encodes CDR1 MNHNS and CDR2 SASEGT. The CDR3 nucleotides are TGTGCCAGCCGTGCTGCGGGAAACCCGAATATTAGAATAAAGCTGTTTTTT. Translation gives CASRAAGNPNIRIKLFF.

This clonotype was found a few times. The V and J genes are TRBV29-1 and TRBJ1-2, with 7 bases identical to TRBD1. The CDR3 has 13 residues. CDR1 is SQVTM and CDR2 is ANQGSEA in the germline V gene. V was pared by 4 bases and J by 2 bases, with 4 bases of the junction left unmatched. This chain's CDR3 is CSVGQGQNYGYTF. The CDR3 DNA sequence: TGCAGCGTTGGTCAGGGACAGAACTATGGCTACACCTTC.

This clonotype was counted a single time. J is TRBJ2-3 and V is TRBV11-2; D is unresolved. The germline CDR1 and CDR2 sequences are SGHAT and FQNNGV. The V end was cut by 5 bases, the J end by 7 bases, with 10 bases between. This CDR3 is built from 12 residues. The CDR3 here is CASSRVVHTQYF. CDR3 bases: TGTGCCAGCAGCCGAGTAGTGCATACGCAGTATTTT.

The chain uses TRBV3-1 and TRBJ2-5, with D possibly matching TRBD2 (6 bases). V was cut by 4 bases and J by 5 bases, with 14 bases left in between. In germline, CDR1 is LGHDT, CDR2 YNNKEL (reference sequence). This CDR3 contains 14 residues. In DNA form, the CDR3 reads TGTGCCAGCAGCCCCATCTGGGGGGATGAGACCCAGTACTTC. Translating gives CASSPIWGDETQYF.

This clonotype was seen only once. The chain employs TRBV27 and TRBJ1-5; D might be TRBD1 (5 bases). CDR1 and CDR2 (germline): MNHEY, SMNVEV (reference sequence). The CDR3 has 10 amino acids. The ends were cut back, 3 bases at V and 15 bases at J, with 9 bases in the middle. The CDR3 nucleotides read TGTGCCAGCAGTTTGGGAACAGGGCATTTT. Translating gives CASSLGTGHF.

The gene calls are TRBV18 and TRBJ1-2; D not resolved. The ends were cut back, 2 bases at V and 2 bases at J, with 12 bases in the middle. The CDR3 has 15 residues. CDR1 is KGHSH, CDR2 LQKENI, per germline. CDR3 sequence (DNA): TGTGCCAGCTCACCAATCTCGACGGTGAACTATGGCTACACCTTC. Its protein product is CASSPISTVNYGYTF.

The chain combines TRBV29-1 with TRBJ2-3; D could derive from TRBD1 or TRBD2 (6 bases each). Germline assignment: CDR1 SQVTM and CDR2 ANQGSEA. The CDR3 spans 14 residues. V gave up 4 bases and J gave up 7 bases, with 18 bases separating them. The CDR3 sequence: CSVGAGQGRNTQYF. CDR3 nucleotide sequence: TGCAGCGTTGGAGCCGGGCAGGGGAGGAATACGCAGTATTTT.

This clonotype was counted between two and nine times. The V and J genes are TRBV4-2 and TRBJ1-6; 7 bases agree with TRBD1. Trimming at V came to 0 bases and at J to 8 bases, leaving 4 bases not matched to a gene. CDR1 is LGHNA and CDR2 is YNFKEQ in the germline V gene. The CDR3 consists of 15 residues. The CDR3 region has the DNA TGTGCCAGCAGCCAAGAGAGGGGGCAGGATTCACCCCTCCACTTT. Amino acids: CASSQERGQDSPLHF.

The chain combines TRBV29-1 with TRBJ1-2; 8 bases map to TRBD1. Germline CDR1 SQVTM, CDR2 ANQGSEA. The V gene end was trimmed by 6 bases and the J gene end by 10 bases; junction bases not matched to a gene: 13. The CDR3 runs to 13 residues. The CDR3: CSVRKQGEGDYTF. Here the CDR3 DNA reads TGCAGCGTAAGGAAACAGGGGGAGGGGGACTACACCTTC.

V usage is TRBV12-3 or TRBV12-4 and J usage is TRBJ2-7; 9 bases align to TRBD2. The CDR3 loop spans 15 amino acids. The J segment lost 5 bases and the V segment lost 4 bases, leaving 9 bases of the junction unmatched. The DNA of the CDR3 is TGTGCCAGCAGTTCAACCCGCGGGAGGGCCAACGAGCAGTACTTC. Translating gives CASSSTRGRANEQYF.

The V and J genes are TRBV6-2 or TRBV6-3 and TRBJ2-5; no clear D. This CDR3 spans 14 amino acids. V dropped 0 bases and J dropped 1 base, with 6 bases sitting between them. The germline V gene has CDR1 MNHEY and CDR2 SVGEGT. The CDR3 bases are TGTGCCAGCAGTTACTCGATTTTCCAAGAGACCCAGTACTTC. Translating gives CASSYSIFQETQYF.

This clonotype turned up a few times. V usage is TRBV5-1 and J usage is TRBJ2-1, with TRBD2 matching 9 bases. This CDR3 spans 15 amino acids. CDR1 is SGHRS, CDR2 YFSETQ, per germline. V trimming: 0 bases; J trimming: 8 bases; junction bases outside the gene matches: 6. The CDR3 coding sequence is TGCGCCAGCAGCTTGGAGGGGACTAGCTGGGATGAGCAGTTCTTC. Protein: CASSLEGTSWDEQFF. Full variable domain (rest looked up from reference TRBV5-1 and TRBJ2-1): KAGVTQTPRYLIKTRGQQVTLSCSPISGHRSVSWYQQTPGQGLQFLFEYFSETQRNKGNFPGRFSGRQFSNSRSEMNVSTLELGDSALYLCASSLEGTSWDEQFFGPGTRLTVL.

This clonotype has a single count. This chain connects TRBV28 to TRBJ2-7; D not resolved. The germline V and J ends were trimmed by 3 bases and 0 bases, with 12 bases remaining between them. Germline loops: CDR1 MDHEN, CDR2 SYDVKM. The CDR3 is 15 residues long. CDR3 DNA: TGTGCCAGCAGTTTGCAAGGACCTATCTCCTACGAGCAGTACTTC. Translation gives CASSLQGPISYEQYF. Using reference TRBV28 and TRBJ2-7 for the parts outside the CDR3, the full variable domain is DVKVTQSSRYLVKRTGEKVFLECVQDMDHENMFWYRQDPGLGLRLIYFSYDVKMKEKGDIPEGYSVSREKKERFSLILESASTNQTSMYLCASSLQGPISYEQYFGPGTRLTVT.

V usage is TRBV20-1 and J usage is TRBJ2-3; 9 bases match TRBD2. Trimming removed 2 bases from V and 3 bases from J; junction bases left unmatched: 6. In germline, CDR1 is DFQATT, CDR2 SNEGSKA (reference sequence). This CDR3 spans 15 amino acids. CDR3 in DNA: TGCAGTGCTAGAATGAGCGGGAGGAGGACAGATACGCAGTATTTT. It codes for CSARMSGRRTDTQYF.

The chain links TRBV11-2 to TRBJ2-3; 7 bases line up with TRBD2. The germline V gene has CDR1 SGHAT and CDR2 FQNNGV. There are 17 residues in the CDR3. With 5 bases clipped from V and 4 bases from J, the junction kept 15 bases outside the gene matches. The CDR3 nucleotides are TGTGCCAGCAGCATAGGTGAGCGGGGCCACTCGTCAGATACGCAGTATTTT. It codes for CASSIGERGHSSDTQYF.

This chain uses TRBV29-1 with TRBJ2-1; tentative D call: TRBD1 (5 bases). This CDR3 spans 10 amino acids. The germline CDR1 and CDR2 sequences are SQVTM and ANQGSEA. The V and J ends lost 3 bases and 15 bases respectively, with 12 bases between them. The CDR3 spells CSVDGQGMFF. DNA for the CDR3: TGCAGCGTTGACGGGCAGGGTATGTTCTTC.